The 20 T cell receptor beta chains presented below share a single source sample, sequenced in a study of human T cells and chemical hapten exposure. Stated time point: patch test 1, 2 weeks after DPC sensitization. The treatment here: therapeutic diphenylcyclopropenone sensitization with weekly scalp DPC. TCRdb reanalysed the RACE reads using MiXCR and keeps one entry per CDR3 protein. The sample has approximately 340,000 distinct CDR3 sequences; roughly 6.9% are singletons. The sequenced sample was whole blood, obtained in connection with sensitization to the hapten diphenylcyclopropenone (DPC). The receptors shown here come from a woman between 18 and 30 years old with alopecia areata. Some clones in this sample may be carry-over from other donors' samples.

The chain recombines TRBV6-5 with TRBJ2-7, with D unresolved. The CDR3 totals 13 residues. Trimming stripped 6 bases from V and 6 bases from J, with 15 bases between. Germline V gives CDR1 MNHEY, CDR2 SVGAGI. CDR3 DNA sequence: TGTGCCAGCAGACCTCCGGGCCGGTCCGAGCAGTACTTC. Its translation is CASRPPGRSEQYF.

To note about this clonotype: No conserved phenylalanine or tryptophan ends this CDR3, so it is likely a read error. The DNA is left out, because the CDR3 cannot be placed on it with certainty; the CDR3 is given as TCRdb lists it. The chain links TRBV11-2 to TRBJ2-1; TRBD1, the table's D call, lacks a check against the DNA. The CDR3 totals 11 residues, both ends included. Germline V gene data show CDR1 as SGHAT and CDR2 as FQNNGV. The CDR3 region is CASSPRDSPLS.

This clonotype was counted at least ten times. The V gene is TRBV24-1, the J gene TRBJ2-2; D is possibly TRBD1 (5 bases). The CDR3 covers 17 residues. Trimming removed 0 bases at V and 0 bases at J, with 10 bases between. The germline V gene has CDR1 KGHDR and CDR2 SFDVKD. CDR3 coding DNA: TGTGCCACCAGTGATTTGCGTGCAGGGCCGAACACCGGGGAGCTGTTTTTT. Its translation is CATSDLRAGPNTGELFF.

The CDR3 bases are TGTGCCAGCAGCCAATCTGAGGATGAGACCCAGTACTTC. Protein sequence: CASSQSEDETQYF. V and J are TRBV16 and TRBJ2-5; no firm D call. Germline CDR1 and CDR2: KGHSY and FQNENV. V was trimmed by 0 bases and J by 5 bases, leaving 7 bases between them. The CDR3 length is 13 residues.

This clonotype was found a few times. The chain recombines TRBV28 with TRBJ1-5; D gene uncertain. The ends were cut back, 8 bases at V and 0 bases at J, with 14 bases in the middle. The CDR3 has 15 amino acids. Germline V gene lookup returns CDR1 MDHEN and CDR2 SYDVKM. For the CDR3, the DNA is TGTGCCAGCGGCCCGACGGGGATTAGCAATCAGCCCCAGCATTTT. It specifies CASGPTGISNQPQHF.

The rearrangement uses TRBV3-1 and TRBJ1-2; 7 nucleotides align to TRBD1. Unmatched junction bases numbered 10, after V lost 1 base and J lost 11 bases. In germline, CDR1 is LGHDT, CDR2 YNNKEL (reference sequence). The CDR3 totals 14 residues. The CDR3 loop is CASSQAGGDMRYTF. CDR3 in DNA: TGTGCCAGCAGCCAAGCAGGGGGGGATATGCGTTACACCTTC.

This clonotype was observed a few times. The rearrangement joins TRBV20-1 to TRBJ2-3; D not certain. Germline CDR1 DFQATT, CDR2 SNEGSKA (reference sequence). The CDR3 runs to 12 residues. In DNA, the CDR3 is TGCAGCGCTCTCGGTACCACAGATACGCAGTATTTT. Translating it yields CSALGTTDTQYF.

J is TRBJ2-3 and V is TRBV2; 7 bases line up with TRBD1. CDR3 length equals 15 residues. The junction had 7 bases not matched to a gene; V was cut back by 5 bases and J by 2 bases. CDR1 SNHLY and CDR2 FYNNEI come from the germline V gene. CDR3: CASSTQGLPTDTQYF. The CDR3 DNA reads as TGTGCCAGCAGTACACAGGGGCTCCCCACAGATACGCAGTATTTT.

The rearrangement joins TRBV4-3 to TRBJ1-4, with no clear D. This CDR3 has 15 residues. Trimming took off 5 bases at V and 8 bases at J, with 18 bases between the two ends. The V gene's germline CDR1 is LGHNA and CDR2 YSLEER. CDR3 region: CASSTGADNGEKLFF. In nucleotides, the CDR3 is TGCGCCAGCAGCACGGGAGCTGATAACGGGGAAAAACTGTTTTTT.

The rearrangement links TRBV5-1 to TRBJ2-5; 9 positions match TRBD2. Germline lookup yields CDR1 SGHRS and CDR2 YFSETQ. The V gene end was trimmed by 0 bases and the J gene end by 4 bases; junction bases not matched to a gene: 7. The CDR3 length is 16 residues. The CDR3 loop reads CASSLGSGGTPETQYF. CDR3 sequence (DNA): TGCGCCAGCAGCTTGGGCAGCGGGGGGACCCCAGAGACCCAGTACTTC.

This clonotype occurred once. The chain links TRBV3-1 to TRBJ2-5; D is tentatively TRBD1 or TRBD2 (5 bases each). V was trimmed by 3 bases and J by 0 bases, leaving 14 bases between them. The CDR3 totals 16 residues. Germline-derived CDR1 and CDR2 are LGHDT and YNNKEL (reference sequence). CDR3 sequence (DNA): TGTGCCAGCAGCCAGTGGGACCGGGTCTACCAAGAGACCCAGTACTTC. Protein product: CASSQWDRVYQETQYF.

The chain joins TRBV7-8 to TRBJ1-4; 10 positions agree with TRBD1. Germline CDR1 reads SGHVS; CDR2 reads FQNEAQ. The J segment lost 1 base and the V segment lost 5 bases, leaving 13 bases of the junction unmatched. This CDR3 contains 19 residues. CDR3 in amino acids: CASSADRGLFFGTNEKLFF. For the CDR3, the DNA is TGTGCCAGCAGCGCAGACAGGGGGCTATTCTTTGGAACTAATGAAAAACTGTTTTTT. Full variable domain (remainder filled in from reference TRBV7-8 and TRBJ1-4): GAGVSQSPRYKVAKRGQDVALRCDPISGHVSLFWYQQALGQGPEFLTYFQNEAQLDKSGLPSDRFFAERPEGSVSTLKIQRTQQEDSAVYLCASSADRGLFFGTNEKLFFGSGTQLSVL.

This clonotype has ten or more counts. The J gene is TRBJ1-4, the V gene TRBV20-1, with D possibly matching TRBD1 (5 bases). V was clipped by 2 bases and J by 8 bases, with 21 bases between them. CDR3 length: 16 amino acids. The germline V gene encodes CDR1 DFQATT and CDR2 SNEGSKA (reference sequence). The CDR3 spells CSARPVSGAAEEKLFF. The CDR3 region has the DNA TGCAGTGCTAGACCTGTCTCCGGGGCCGCGGAGGAAAAACTGTTTTTT.

This sequence joins TRBV20-1 and TRBJ2-1, with TRBD1 identical over 9 bases. With V trimmed by 3 bases and J by 13 bases, 4 bases remained unmatched. Germline V CDR1 and CDR2: DFQATT, SNEGSKA (reference sequence). CDR3 length equals 11 residues. This CDR3 is CSARGTGIQFF. DNA of the CDR3: TGCAGTGCTAGGGGGACAGGGATTCAGTTCTTC.

The chain has TRBV5-4 and TRBJ1-6; 7 bases map to TRBD1. The ends lost 2 bases at V and 9 bases at J; junction bases unmatched: 5. The germline gives CDR1 SGHNT, CDR2 YYREEE (reference sequence). CDR3 size: 14 residues. The DNA of the CDR3 is TGTGCCAGCAGCTTAGACAGGGTCGGTTCACCCCTCCACTTT. Translated: CASSLDRVGSPLHF.

This clonotype was detected a few times. The J gene is TRBJ2-7, the V gene TRBV29-1, with TRBD2 as a possible D gene (6 bases). The CDR3 totals 11 residues. Trimming left V 6 bases short and J 6 bases short, with 12 bases between. Germline-derived CDR1 and CDR2 are SQVTM and ANQGSEA. CDR3 in DNA: TGCAGCGTGGCGGAGGGAAGCGAGCAGTACTTC. Protein sequence: CSVAEGSEQYF.

This clonotype came up many times. The chain combines TRBV7-9 with TRBJ1-1, with TRBD1 matching over 8 bases. Germline V lookup: CDR1 SEHNR, CDR2 FQNEAQ (reference sequence). The junction had 9 bases not matched to a gene; V was cut back by 6 bases and J by 3 bases. This CDR3 spans 15 amino acids. The CDR3, as DNA: TGTGCCAGCAGTCTTATCCCCAGGGGGCACACTGAAGCTTTCTTT. It specifies CASSLIPRGHTEAFF.

This chain links TRBV12-3 or TRBV12-4 with TRBJ2-1; D is possibly TRBD2 (5 bases). This CDR3 has 13 amino acids. V lost 3 bases to trimming and J lost 5 bases, with 8 bases between them. In DNA, the CDR3 is TGTGCCAGCAGTTTCGCCGGGAACAATGAGCAGTTCTTC. It encodes CASSFAGNNEQFF.

This clonotype was detected ten times or more. The rearrangement joins TRBV2 to TRBJ1-2; D ambiguous. This CDR3 has 13 residues. Looked up from germline, CDR1 is SNHLY and CDR2 is FYNNEI. The V end lost 4 bases, the J end lost 4 bases, and 10 bases lay between the germline ends. The CDR3: CASSVREAYGYTF. As DNA, the CDR3 is TGTGCCAGCAGTGTTAGGGAAGCCTATGGCTACACCTTC.

The genes are TRBV6-5 and TRBJ1-4; D unresolved. This CDR3 spans 13 amino acids. Germline lookup yields CDR1 MNHEY and CDR2 SVGAGI. V was cut by 2 bases and J by 5 bases, with 6 bases left in between. The CDR3 loop reads CASSYPGNEKLFF. The CDR3 DNA follows: TGTGCCAGCAGTTACCCTGGGAATGAAAAACTGTTTTTT.